This T cell receptor beta chain was found in a study of blood T cells in healthy people across ages. Study outcomes and limitations: Observed TCR beta diversity per million T cells went down as age went up. This fall followed a roughly linear course with age.

Comments on this clonotype: Its antigen is undetermined.

Through a sample-barcoded 5' primer and a J-beta primer mix, a second PCR was run for 7 to 11 cycles. TCRdb reprocessed the 5' RACE reads with MiXCR, giving one entry per CDR3 protein. The table includes around 940,000 distinct CDR3 sequences, roughly 51% detected once. Per the germline V gene, CDR1 is SGHDT and CDR2 is YYEEEE. The CDR3 has 12 residues. Trimming shortened V by 1 base and J by 8 bases, and 9 bases separated the two germline ends. The chain carries TRBV5-6 and TRBJ1-2; D ambiguous. This TCR was sampled from a woman aged 55-70 years in good health. Sequencing input: blood. The CDR3 bases are TGTGCCAGCAGCTTGTTTTGGGGAGGCTACACCTTC. Translated, it gives CASSLFWGGYTF.